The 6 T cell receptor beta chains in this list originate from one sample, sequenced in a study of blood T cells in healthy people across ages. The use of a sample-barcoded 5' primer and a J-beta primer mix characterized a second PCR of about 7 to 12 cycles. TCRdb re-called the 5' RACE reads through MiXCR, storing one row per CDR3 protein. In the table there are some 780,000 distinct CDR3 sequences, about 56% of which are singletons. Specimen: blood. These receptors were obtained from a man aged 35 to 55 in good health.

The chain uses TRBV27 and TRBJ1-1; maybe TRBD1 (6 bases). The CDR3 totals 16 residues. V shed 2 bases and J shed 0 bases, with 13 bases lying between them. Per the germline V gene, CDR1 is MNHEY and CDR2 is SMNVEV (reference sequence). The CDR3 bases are TGTGCCAGCAGTTTAGGCCTGGGGGGCATGAACACTGAAGCTTTCTTT. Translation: CASSLGLGGMNTEAFF.

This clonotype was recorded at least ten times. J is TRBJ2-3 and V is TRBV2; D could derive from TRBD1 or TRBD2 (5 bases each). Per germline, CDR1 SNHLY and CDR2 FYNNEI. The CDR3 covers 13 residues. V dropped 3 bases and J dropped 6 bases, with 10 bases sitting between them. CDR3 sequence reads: CASSDGTGDTQYF. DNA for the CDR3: TGTGCCAGCAGTGATGGGACCGGGGATACGCAGTATTTT. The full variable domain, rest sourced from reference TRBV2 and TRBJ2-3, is EPEVTQTPSHQVTQMGQEVILRCVPISNHLYFYWYRQILGQKVEFLVSFYNNEISEKSEIFDDQFSVERPDGSNFTLKIRSTKLEDSAMYFCASSDGTGDTQYFGPGTRLTVL.

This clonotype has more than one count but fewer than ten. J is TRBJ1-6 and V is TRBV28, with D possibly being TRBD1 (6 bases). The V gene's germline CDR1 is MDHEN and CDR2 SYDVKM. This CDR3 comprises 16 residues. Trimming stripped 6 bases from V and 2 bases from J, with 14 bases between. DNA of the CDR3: TGTGCCAGCAGCCGAACAGGGTCTCCCTATAATTCACCCCTCCACTTT. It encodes CASSRTGSPYNSPLHF.

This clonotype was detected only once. The chain's CDR3 is CASTRVSSQPQHF. CDR3 nucleotides: TGTGCCAGCACGCGGGTGTCGAGTCAGCCCCAGCATTTT. The chain recombines TRBV27 with TRBJ1-5; D uncertain. CDR1 and CDR2 from the germline V gene are MNHEY and SMNVEV (reference sequence). V shed 7 bases and J shed 6 bases, with 13 bases lying between them. The CDR3 extends over 13 amino acids.

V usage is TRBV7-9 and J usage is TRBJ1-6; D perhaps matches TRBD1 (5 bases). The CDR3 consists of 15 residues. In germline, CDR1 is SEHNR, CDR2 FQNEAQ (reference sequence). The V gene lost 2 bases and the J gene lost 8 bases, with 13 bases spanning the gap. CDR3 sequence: CASSLLALGDSPLHF. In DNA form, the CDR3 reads TGTGCCAGCAGCTTACTCGCACTGGGGGATTCACCCCTCCACTTT.

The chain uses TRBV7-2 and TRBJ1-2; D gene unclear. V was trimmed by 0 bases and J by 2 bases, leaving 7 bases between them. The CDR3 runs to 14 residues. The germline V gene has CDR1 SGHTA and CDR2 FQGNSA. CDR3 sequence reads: CASSLALENYGYTF. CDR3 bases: TGTGCCAGCAGCTTAGCACTAGAGAACTATGGCTACACCTTC.